This TCR beta chain was observed in a study of blood T cell repertoires in COVID-19. Sequencing was performed with immunoSEQ multiplex PCR; in TCRdb, only in-frame clones are kept and a portion is missing. The data hold about 25,000 clones, with 87% observed a single time. Looked up from germline, CDR1 is SGHRS and CDR2 is YFSETQ. V was clipped by 1 base and J by 1 base; unmatched bases: 7. The length of the CDR3 is 17 residues. The sample was peripheral blood. The chain links TRBV5-1 to TRBJ1-2; 10 bases map to TRBD1. This sequence was found in a man aged 45-60 years with active COVID-19. As DNA, the CDR3 is TGCGCCAGCAGCTTGAGGGACAGGGGATACGGTAACTATGGCTACACCTTC. Its translation: CASSLRDRGYGNYGYTF.